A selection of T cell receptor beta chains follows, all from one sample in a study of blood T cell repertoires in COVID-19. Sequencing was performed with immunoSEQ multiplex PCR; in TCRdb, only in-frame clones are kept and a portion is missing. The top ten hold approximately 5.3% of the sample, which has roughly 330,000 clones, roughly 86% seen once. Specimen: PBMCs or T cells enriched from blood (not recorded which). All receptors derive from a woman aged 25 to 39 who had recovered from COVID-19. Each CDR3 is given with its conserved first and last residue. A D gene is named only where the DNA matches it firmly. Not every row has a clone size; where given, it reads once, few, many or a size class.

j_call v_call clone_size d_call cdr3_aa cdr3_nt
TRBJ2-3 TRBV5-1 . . CASSLRGGADTQYF TGCGCCAGCAGCTTGCGAGGGGGAGCAGATACGCAGTATTTT
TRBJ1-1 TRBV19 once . CASSIARVNTEAFF TGTGCCAGTAGTATCGCCAGGGTGAACACTGAAGCTTTCTTT
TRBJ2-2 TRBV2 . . CASSAQLGELFF TGTGCCAGCAGTGCACAGCTTGGGGAGCTGTTTTTT
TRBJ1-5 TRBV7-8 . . CASSLAHEQPQHF TGTGCCAGCAGCTTAGCGCATGAGCAGCCCCAGCATTTT
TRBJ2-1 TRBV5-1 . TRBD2 CASTPTGTSGNEQFF TGCGCCAGCACCCCCACCGGGACTAGCGGCAATGAGCAGTTCTTC
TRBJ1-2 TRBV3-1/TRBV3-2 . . CASSRGDQGSYGYTF TGTGCCAGCAGCCGTGGGGATCAGGGAAGCTATGGCTACACCTTC
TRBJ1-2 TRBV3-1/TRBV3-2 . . CASSQTQGAYGYTF TGTGCCAGCAGCCAAACTCAGGGTGCCTATGGCTACACCTTC
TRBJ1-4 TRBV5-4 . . CASSPERSQNEKLFF TGTGCCAGCAGCCCCGAGAGGAGCCAAAATGAAAAACTGTTTTTT
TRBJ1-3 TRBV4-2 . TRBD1 CASSLPGGQGGAGNTIYF TGTGCCAGCAGCCTCCCTGGGGGACAGGGGGGAGCTGGAAACACCATATATTTT
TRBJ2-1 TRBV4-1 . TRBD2 CASSLPSGGAFYNEQFF TGCGCCAGCAGCCTTCCTAGCGGGGGGGCATTCTACAATGAGCAGTTCTTC
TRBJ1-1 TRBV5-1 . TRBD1 CASSFGGGAGNTEAFF TGCGCCAGCAGCTTCGGAGGGGGCGCAGGGAACACTGAAGCTTTCTTT
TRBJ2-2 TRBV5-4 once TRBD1 CASSQPKQGARTGELFF TGTGCCAGCAGCCAGCCCAAACAGGGGGCGCGCACCGGGGAGCTGTTTTTT
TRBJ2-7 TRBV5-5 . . CASSLGNRDNTYEQYF TGTGCCAGCAGCTTGGGAAACCGGGACAACACCTACGAGCAGTACTTC
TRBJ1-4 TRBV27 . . CASSSQRGGTRSTGIEKLFF TGTGCCAGCAGCTCACAGCGGGGCGGGACTAGGAGCACAGGGATAGAAAAACTGTTTTTT
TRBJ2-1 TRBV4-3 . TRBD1 CASSLGTGEYNEQFF TGCGCCAGCAGCCTCGGGACAGGGGAGTACAATGAGCAGTTCTTC
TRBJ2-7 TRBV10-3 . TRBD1 CAIGQASYEQYF TGTGCCATAGGACAGGCCTCCTACGAGCAGTACTTC
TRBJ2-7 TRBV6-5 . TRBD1 CASSPRTGGIEQYF TGTGCCAGCAGTCCCCGGACAGGGGGGATCGAGCAGTACTTC
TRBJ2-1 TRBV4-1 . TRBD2 CASSPVGGGGSNEQFF TGCGCCAGCAGCCCCGTGGGAGGCGGGGGGAGCAATGAGCAGTTCTTC
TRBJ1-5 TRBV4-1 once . CASSQVGGDSNQPQHF TGCGCCAGCAGCCAAGTCGGCGGAGATAGCAATCAGCCCCAGCATTTT
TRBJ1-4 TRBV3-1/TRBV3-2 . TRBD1 CASSLRGQGSEKLFF TGTGCCAGCAGCCTCCGCGGACAGGGCTCGGAAAAACTGTTTTTT
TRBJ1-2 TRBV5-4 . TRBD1 CASSQRTGKGYGYTF TGTGCCAGCAGCCAACGGACAGGGAAGGGCTATGGCTACACCTTC
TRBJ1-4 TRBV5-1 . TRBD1 CASSLDATGGPEKLFF TGCGCCAGCAGCTTGGACGCGACAGGGGGCCCTGAAAAACTGTTTTTT
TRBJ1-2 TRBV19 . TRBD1 CASSMEDRTFNYGYTF TGTGCCAGTAGTATGGAGGACAGGACCTTTAACTATGGCTACACCTTC
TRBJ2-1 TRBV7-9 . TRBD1 CASSFRTGAYNEQFF TGTGCCAGCAGCTTTAGGACAGGGGCGTACAATGAGCAGTTCTTC
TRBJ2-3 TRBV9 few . CASSVGRAISDTQYF TGTGCCAGCAGCGTAGGGCGGGCTATCTCAGATACGCAGTATTTT
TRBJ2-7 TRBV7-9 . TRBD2 CASSPRSGGSYEQYF TGTGCCAGCAGCCCTCGAAGCGGGGGATCCTACGAGCAGTACTTC
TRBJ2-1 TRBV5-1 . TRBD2 CASSKNRRGGLAGDNEQFF TGCGCCAGCAGCAAAAACCGAAGGGGTGGACTAGCGGGGGACAATGAGCAGTTCTTC